The present entry profiles one T cell receptor beta chain with its context. The source of the sample is a study of blood T cell repertoires in COVID-19. For the study at large: Sources were T cells, B-cell-depleted T cells, or PBMCs; the material itself was cDNA or gDNA.

The CDR3 has 12 residues. Germline V gives CDR1 SEHNR, CDR2 FQNEAQ (reference sequence). V lost 5 bases to trimming and J lost 4 bases, with 8 bases between them. Profiled with immunoSEQ multiplex PCR; TCRdb holds only in-frame clones, not every one. The data contain 75,000 or so clones, roughly 88% of them seen just once; the ten biggest clones take up just under 7.5%. The clonotype comes from a man in his 70s with acute or convalescent COVID-19. The chain joins TRBV7-9 to TRBJ1-2; possible D gene TRBD1, 5 bases. The sequencing input was peripheral blood. This CDR3 reads CASSPDSYGYTF. DNA of the CDR3: TGTGCCAGCAGCCCCGACAGCTATGGCTACACCTTC. Full variable domain (missing parts from reference TRBV7-9 and TRBJ1-2): DTGVSQNPRHKITKRGQNVTFRCDPISEHNRLYWYRQTLGQGPEFLTYFQNEAQLEKSRLLSDRFSAERPKGSFSTLEIQRTEQGDSAMYLCASSPDSYGYTFGSGTRLTVV.